The 10 T cell receptor beta chains listed next were all sequenced from one sample in a study of radiotherapy plus CTLA-4 blockade in lung cancer. The table came from immunoSEQ multiplex PCR; TCRdb's copy has only in-frame clones and leaves some out. The sample includes tens of thousands of clones, 78% of them seen just once. The material was peripheral blood, obtained from a patient treated with radiotherapy plus ipilimumab. The receptors stem from a human donor with non-small cell lung cancer who had a partial response to radiotherapy plus ipilimumab. Some clones in this sample may be carry-over from other donors' samples.

The chain uses TRBV15 and TRBJ1-5; unclear D gene. The CDR3 is 16 amino acids. Trimming cost V 3 bases and J 5 bases, with 17 bases left between them. Germline CDR1 is LNHNV and CDR2 is YYDKDF (reference sequence). CDR3 in amino acids: CATSRNHPAGYQPQHF. CDR3 in DNA: TGTGCCACCAGCAGGAACCATCCAGCCGGGTATCAGCCCCAGCATTTT.

The gene calls are TRBV19 and TRBJ2-7; D might be TRBD1 (5 bases). Trimming took off 4 bases at V and 2 bases at J, with 12 bases between the two ends. Germline CDR1 LNHDA, CDR2 SQIVND (reference sequence). This CDR3 is 14 amino acids long. This chain's CDR3 is CASSTHGAAYEQYF. For the CDR3, the DNA is TGTGCCAGTAGTACCCATGGGGCGGCCTACGAGCAGTACTTC.

The chain joins TRBV5-4 to TRBJ2-1, with D possibly matching TRBD2 (5 bases). The CDR3 totals 15 residues. Trimming removed 0 bases from V and 4 bases from J, with 11 bases in between. Germline lookup yields CDR1 SGHNT and CDR2 YYREEE (reference sequence). CDR3 DNA sequence: TGTGCCAGCAGCTTGGCTGGGAGCGTATACAATGAGCAGTTCTTC. It encodes CASSLAGSVYNEQFF. The full variable domain, its missing parts supplied by reference TRBV5-4 and TRBJ2-1, is ETGVTQSPTHLIKTRGQQVTLRCSSQSGHNTVSWYQQALGQGPQFIFQYYREEENGRGNFPPRFSGLQFPNYSSELNVNALELDDSALYLCASSLAGSVYNEQFFGPGTRLTVL.

This clone appeared once. The gene calls are TRBV7-2 and TRBJ1-1, with TRBD1 matching over 9 bases. Trimming removed 5 bases from V and 1 base from J; junction bases left unmatched: 5. The germline CDR1 and CDR2 sequences are SGHTA and FQGNSA. The CDR3 has 15 residues. The DNA of the CDR3 is TGTGCCAGCAGCGGATACAGGGGGCGGAACACTGAAGCTTTCTTT. This codes for CASSGYRGRNTEAFF.

CDR3 sequence reads: CASSGQGASTEAFF. The CDR3 DNA sequence: TGTGCCAGCAGCGGACAGGGTGCAAGCACTGAAGCTTTCTTT. V and J are TRBV7-2 and TRBJ1-1; TRBD1 matches 8 bases. The CDR3 runs 14 residues. Germline V gene sequence: CDR1 SGHTA, CDR2 FQGNSA. V shed 5 bases, J shed 4 bases, and the junction held 6 bases outside the gene matches.

This chain uses TRBV7-9 with TRBJ2-3; 9 bases align to TRBD2. J gave up 2 bases and V 5 bases, and 5 bases lay outside the gene matches. This CDR3 has 15 amino acids. Germline V lookup: CDR1 SEHNR, CDR2 FQNEAQ (reference sequence). In DNA, the CDR3 is TGTGCCAGCAGCCCAGCGGGGGGCTACACAGATACGCAGTATTTT. Its translation is CASSPAGGYTDTQYF.

V is TRBV19 and J is TRBJ2-5; D uncertain. CDR3 size: 15 residues. The V end lost 5 bases, the J end lost 5 bases, and 18 bases lay between the germline ends. The germline gives CDR1 LNHDA, CDR2 SQIVND (reference sequence). The CDR3 DNA is TGTGCCAGTAGTCCATCCCCGAGACGGGTGGAGACCCAGTACTTC. Translating gives CASSPSPRRVETQYF.

J is TRBJ2-3 and V is TRBV28, with TRBD2 matching over 9 bases. CDR1 is MDHEN, CDR2 SYDVKM, per germline. V gave up 5 bases and J gave up 2 bases; unmatched junction bases: 8. The CDR3 consists of 16 residues. The CDR3 sequence: CASSAHGGGATDTQYF. CDR3 in DNA: TGTGCCAGCAGTGCCCATGGCGGGGGGGCCACAGATACGCAGTATTTT. Variable domain in full (rest from reference TRBV28 and TRBJ2-3): DVKVTQSSRYLVKRTGEKVFLECVQDMDHENMFWYRQDPGLGLRLIYFSYDVKMKEKGDIPEGYSVSREKKERFSLILESASTNQTSMYLCASSAHGGGATDTQYFGPGTRLTVL.

The chain uses TRBV11-2 and TRBJ2-5; 7 nucleotides align to TRBD1. The germline gives CDR1 SGHAT, CDR2 FQNNGV. V was pared by 4 bases and J by 4 bases, with 9 bases of the junction left unmatched. CDR3 length: 15 amino acids. CDR3 DNA sequence: TGTGCCAGCAGCTCGGCCACAGGGGTGGGAGAGACCCAGTACTTC. Amino acid sequence: CASSSATGVGETQYF. Filled out from reference TRBV11-2 and TRBJ2-5, the complete variable domain reads EAGVAQSPRYKIIEKRQSVAFWCNPISGHATLYWYQQILGQGPKLLIQFQNNGVVDDSQLPKDRFSAERLKGVDSTLKIQPAKLEDSAVYLCASSSATGVGETQYFGPGTRLLVL.

The chain employs TRBV27 and TRBJ2-7; 7 nucleotides match TRBD2. The J call may be faulty, since TRBJ2-5 better matches the DNA end. Per germline, CDR1 MNHEY and CDR2 SMNVEV (reference sequence). The CDR3 runs to 16 residues. The CDR3 sequence: CASSLFGGSIGETQYF. CDR3 in DNA: TGTGCCAGCAGTTTATTCGGCGGGAGTATAGGGGAGACCCAGTACTTC.